The T cell receptor (beta chain) described here comes from a study of T cell repertoires in cytomegalovirus infection. Study details: An indication of both CMV infection and matching HLA type came from public TCR beta signatures.

This clonotype has only a few counts. Its antigen is not known. General study findings and limits: Clonotypes of TCR beta that were HLA-C-restricted and CMV-specific dominated the ex vivo response.

CDR1 MNHEY and CDR2 SVGEGT come from the germline V gene. This CDR3 comprises 15 residues. The V gene end was trimmed by 7 bases and the J gene end by 7 bases; junction bases not matched to a gene: 10. TCRdb re-analysed the reads in MiXCR, keeping a single row per CDR3 protein. The table records around 550,000 distinct CDR3 sequences, more than 25% of them present only once. The TCR sequence derives from a human donor in good health (CMV status not recorded). Some clones in this sample may be carry-over from other donors' samples. The V and J genes are TRBV6-2 or TRBV6-3 and TRBJ2-1; 10 positions agree with TRBD2. Sequenced input: PBMCs. The CDR3 region has the DNA TGTGCCAGCAACTCACTAGCGGGAAAAGATAATGAGCAGTTCTTC. Translating gives CASNSLAGKDNEQFF.